The next 2 T cell receptor beta chains were all read from a single sample in a study of blood T cell repertoires in COVID-19. Generated by immunoSEQ multiplex PCR, the TCRdb table keeps only in-frame clones and is missing some. Of 180,000 or so clones in the sample, more than 75% were seen once. The sample taken for sequencing was peripheral blood. These receptors all come from a woman between 50 and 59 years old with active or convalescent COVID-19.

This clone was detected only a few times. This sequence joins TRBV19 and TRBJ2-7; the match to TRBD1 covers 9 bases. Germline loops: CDR1 LNHDA, CDR2 SQIVND (reference sequence). Trimming cost V 6 bases and J 3 bases; bases outside gene matches: 6. The CDR3 is 14 residues long. Written as DNA, the CDR3 is TGTGCCAGTAGAAGGACAGGGGCTAGCTACGAGCAGTACTTC. This sequence encodes CASRRTGASYEQYF.

V usage is TRBV10-2 and J usage is TRBJ1-2; 9 nucleotides agree with TRBD1. The CDR3 is 14 residues long. Germline CDR1 WSHSY, CDR2 SAAADI. Unmatched junction bases numbered 2, after V lost 2 bases and J lost 4 bases. The CDR3 coding sequence is TGCGCCAGCAGTGAGGGACAGGGGCTCTATGGCTACACCTTC. Translating gives CASSEGQGLYGYTF.